Listed below are T cell receptor beta chains from one sample, sequenced in a study of response to subunit inactivated influenza vaccine. TCRdb ran MiXCR on the RT-PCR reads and lists one entry per CDR3 protein. The sample has over 450,000 distinct CDR3 sequences, over 10% seen once. This sample comprised PBMCs from blood, obtained more than 35 days after vaccination. The receptors originated from a man aged 50-59 years who received an inactivated influenza vaccine. Both conserved end residues are part of each CDR3. The D gene is left open where the match is weak. Clone size appears in some rows only: once, few, many, or a class for an expanded clone.

>TRBD2|-|TRBV4-2|TRBJ2-1
CASSQPAEGGTSGEQFF
TGTGCCAGCAGCCAACCGGCAGAGGGTGGGACTAGTGGTGAGCAGTTCTTC
>TRBD1|few|TRBV7-9|TRBJ2-7
CASSITGTGGPYEQYF
TGTGCCAGCAGCATTACCGGGACAGGGGGCCCCTACGAGCAGTACTTC
>-|many|TRBV12-3/TRBV12-4|TRBJ1-2
CASSPQNNYGYTF
TGTGCCAGCAGTCCCCAGAACAACTATGGCTACACCTTC
>-|-|TRBV6-5|TRBJ2-7
CASSYSVHSRYEQYF
TGTGCCAGCAGTTACTCTGTTCACTCCCGGTACGAGCAGTACTTC
>TRBD2|many|TRBV12-3/TRBV12-4|TRBJ2-1
CASSLEAGAEQFF
TGTGCCAGCAGTTTAGAAGCGGGGGCCGAGCAGTTCTTC
>TRBD2|-|TRBV7-2|TRBJ2-5
CASSFEGLLQETQYF
TGTGCCAGCAGCTTTGAGGGACTACTACAAGAGACCCAGTACTTC
>-|few|TRBV28|TRBJ2-5
CASTRQVWGETQYF
TGTGCCAGCACCCGACAGGTTTGGGGGGAGACCCAGTACTTC
>-|many|TRBV10-3|TRBJ2-7
CAISGNVNGVYEQYF
TGTGCCATCAGTGGTAACGTAAACGGGGTCTACGAGCAGTACTTC
>TRBD1|-|TRBV7-9|TRBJ1-2
CASSPRRAGGYGYTF
TGTGCCAGCAGCCCCCGGCGGGCAGGGGGCTATGGCTACACCTTC
>TRBD2|-|TRBV18|TRBJ2-7
CASSPQSLLAGAYEQYF
TGTGCCAGCTCACCACAGTCCCTGCTAGCGGGAGCCTACGAGCAGTACTTC